A single sample is the source of the 15 T cell receptor beta chains below, sequenced in a study of blood T cells in healthy people across ages. It was with a sample-barcoded 5' primer and a J-beta primer mix that a second PCR of about 6 to 12 cycles was run. From the 5' RACE reads, TCRdb called clonotypes with MiXCR, one entry per CDR3 protein. The sample consists of fewer than 2,000,000 distinct CDR3 sequences, about 32% of them appearing once. The source material was blood. Every receptor here comes from a woman under 40 in good health.

This clonotype was detected only once. The chain joins TRBV21-1 to TRBJ1-1; the DNA was not compared with TRBD1, the D call given in the table. TRBV21-1 is described as a pseudogene. This CDR3 region has 17 residues. CDR3: CASSNKNKQGVGTEAFF. The DNA for the CDR3 is TGTGCCAGCAGCAACAAAAACAAACAGGGCGTGGGGACTGAAGCTTTCTTT.

This clonotype was counted ten times or more. The CDR3 DNA reads TGCAGCGCCGAGGGTGGCAGGGTCCAGGATGAGACCCAGTACTTC. This encodes CSAEGGRVQDETQYF. V gene TRBV29-1 combines with J gene TRBJ2-5; D is possibly TRBD1 or TRBD2 (5 bases each). This CDR3 has 15 amino acids. Trimming removed 7 bases from V and 5 bases from J, with 23 bases in between. The germline V gene encodes CDR1 SQVTM and CDR2 ANQGSEA. Looking up the rest from reference TRBV29-1 and TRBJ2-5 gives the full variable domain: SAVISQKPSRDICQRGTSLTIQCQVDSQVTMMFWYRQQPGQSLTLIATANQGSEATYESGFVIDKFPISRPNLTFSTLTVSNMSPEDSSIYLCSAEGGRVQDETQYFGPGTRLLVL.

This clonotype was seen only a few times. The J gene is TRBJ2-4, the V gene TRBV20-1; D might be TRBD1 or TRBD2, each matching 5 bases. In germline, CDR1 is DFQATT, CDR2 SNEGSKA (reference sequence). The ends were cut back, 7 bases at V and 11 bases at J, with 24 bases in the middle. This CDR3 contains 14 residues. CDR3 region: CSEGTGRFTVVQYF. The CDR3 region has the DNA TGCAGTGAGGGGACGGGACGGTTCACGGTTGTTCAGTACTTC.

This sequence joins TRBV6-6 and TRBJ2-1; D ambiguous. The CDR3 extends over 11 amino acids. Trimming pared 8 bases from V and 7 bases from J, leaving 9 bases between. Germline-derived CDR1 and CDR2 are MNHNY and SVGAGI (reference sequence). This chain's CDR3 is CASRARNEQFF. The CDR3 DNA is TGTGCCAGCCGCGCGAGGAATGAGCAGTTCTTC.

The chain is built from TRBV20-1 and TRBJ2-1; TRBD2 might be the D (6 bases). Germline V gene lookup returns CDR1 DFQATT and CDR2 SNEGSKA (reference sequence). The V gene lost 2 bases and the J gene lost 3 bases, with 14 bases spanning the gap. This CDR3 has 15 amino acids. CDR3 sequence reads: CSARRGTGFYNEQFF. The DNA of the CDR3 is TGCAGTGCTAGAAGAGGGACTGGTTTCTACAATGAGCAGTTCTTC.

This clonotype came up many times. The chain employs TRBV12-3 or TRBV12-4 and TRBJ2-7, with D uncertain. CDR3 size: 13 residues. With 8 bases removed from V and 0 bases from J, the gap between germline ends came to 11 bases. This CDR3 is CASLGTVSYEQYF. The CDR3 region has the DNA TGTGCCAGCCTTGGTACGGTCTCCTACGAGCAGTACTTC.

Ten or more counts support this clonotype. The chain has TRBV5-1 and TRBJ2-1; 10 positions agree with TRBD2. Trimming at V came to 4 bases and at J to 5 bases, leaving 9 bases not matched to a gene. This CDR3 has 16 amino acids. Per germline, CDR1 SGHRS and CDR2 YFSETQ. The CDR3 loop reads CASSLQAGGPHNEQFF. In DNA, the CDR3 is TGCGCCAGCAGCCTCCAAGCGGGAGGGCCCCACAATGAGCAGTTCTTC.

V usage is TRBV15 and J usage is TRBJ1-1, with 7 bases fitting TRBD1. With V trimmed by 5 bases and J by 3 bases, 6 bases remained unmatched. CDR3 length equals 14 residues. The germline V gene has CDR1 LNHNV and CDR2 YYDKDF (reference sequence). The CDR3 DNA reads TGTGCCACCAGCGGAGGAGGGGGCTACACTGAAGCTTTCTTT. Protein sequence: CATSGGGGYTEAFF.

The rearrangement joins TRBV30 to TRBJ2-7, with TRBD1 matching over 7 bases. Trimming cost V 4 bases and J 5 bases; bases outside gene matches: 5. CDR1 and CDR2 (germline): GTSNPN, SVGIG (reference sequence). The CDR3 length is 12 residues. CDR3 in amino acids: CAWTGGNHEQYF. CDR3 bases: TGTGCCTGGACAGGGGGTAACCACGAGCAGTACTTC. Supplemented by reference TRBV30 and TRBJ2-7, the full variable domain reads SQTIHQWPATLVQPVGSPLSLECTVEGTSNPNLYWYRQAAGRGLQLLFYSVGIGQISSEVPQNLSASRPQDRQFILSSKKLLLSDSGFYLCAWTGGNHEQYFGPGTRLTVT.

In its sample, this clonotype was seen a few times. The V call is TRBV18, the J call TRBJ2-1, with D possibly matching TRBD1 (5 bases). In germline, CDR1 is KGHSH, CDR2 LQKENI. The CDR3 runs 13 residues. The ends were cut back, 2 bases at V and 9 bases at J, with 11 bases in the middle. Written as DNA, the CDR3 is TGTGCCAGCTCACCAGTCGGACAACCTGAGCAGTTCTTC. It is translated as CASSPVGQPEQFF.

About this clonotype itself: The junction differs from germline at one of its ends, possibly a read error. The gene calls are TRBV10-3 and TRBJ1-5, with 7 nucleotides matching TRBD1. This CDR3 is 17 amino acids long. Per the germline V gene, CDR1 is ENHRY and CDR2 is SYGVKD. This chain's CDR3 is CAISESSGTVSNRPQHF. In nucleotides, the CDR3 is TGTGCCATCAGTGAGTCCTCCGGGACAGTGAGCAATCGGCCCCAGCATTTT.

The rearrangement joins TRBV7-9 to TRBJ2-5, with 7 bases aligning to TRBD1. There are 15 residues in the CDR3. CDR1 and CDR2 from the germline V gene are SEHNR and FQNEAQ (reference sequence). Trimming took 1 base from V and 11 from J; bases not matched to a gene: 13. The CDR3 DNA is TGTGCCAGCAGCTTAGAGCGTGACAGGGCGTCTGAGCAGTACTTC. It codes for CASSLERDRASEQYF.

Note on this clonotype: A read error may be the cause here, since a much bigger clone is one base away. This sequence joins TRBV12-3 or TRBV12-4 and TRBJ2-7; perhaps TRBD1 as D (6 bases). V was trimmed by 6 bases and J by 6 bases, leaving 21 bases between them. The CDR3 loop spans 15 amino acids. The CDR3 DNA sequence: TGTGCCAGCAGGCAAAATACAGGGATTTGCGGCGAGCAGTACTTC. This encodes CASRQNTGICGEQYF.

The genes are TRBV5-1 and TRBJ1-1; D possibly corresponds to TRBD1 (6 bases). The V end was cut by 5 bases, the J end by 5 bases, with 16 bases between. Germline CDR1 SGHRS, CDR2 YFSETQ. The CDR3 spans 14 residues. The CDR3 region is CASREGGWRTEAFF. DNA for the CDR3: TGCGCCAGCAGAGAGGGGGGTTGGAGAACTGAAGCTTTCTTT. The full variable domain, with the rest looked up from reference TRBV5-1 and TRBJ1-1, is KAGVTQTPRYLIKTRGQQVTLSCSPISGHRSVSWYQQTPGQGLQFLFEYFSETQRNKGNFPGRFSGRQFSNSRSEMNVSTLELGDSALYLCASREGGWRTEAFFGQGTRLTVV.

This clonotype was counted only a few times. Since a much larger clone is just one base distant, this may be a read error. The rearrangement links TRBV29-1 to TRBJ2-7; possibly TRBD2 for D (5 bases). This CDR3 is built from 13 residues. Trimming shortened V by 7 bases and J by 4 bases, and 17 bases separated the two germline ends. The germline V gene encodes CDR1 SQVTM and CDR2 ANQGSEA. The CDR3 region has the DNA TGCAGCGATGAGGGATCGACAAATTACGAGCAGTACTTC. Its translation: CSDEGSTNYEQYF.